The 9 T cell receptor beta chains in this list originate from one sample, sequenced in a study of cytomegalovirus exposure and HLA in healthy donors (dated by TCRdb to about 2017). The receptor library was made with the immunoSEQ multiplex PCR assay. For the multiplex PCR, a mixture combining 60 forward primers for TCR Vbeta segments and 13 reverse primers for TCR Jbeta segments was used. Imported from immuneACCESS, the table was reduced by TCRdb to in-frame sequences with V and J called. These copies leave out some clones; in studies compared against another copy, an unresolved V gene accounts for under half, and the cause of the remainder is not known. The sample yields just over 200,000 clones; about 81% were counted once. The ten largest clones capture 2.5% to 3% of the sample. The source material was PBMCs. The receptors stem from a woman aged 40 to 50 in good health and CMV-seronegative.

Only a few counts were recorded for this clone. This chain joins TRBV2 and TRBJ2-1; the D gene is possibly TRBD1 (5 bases). V was trimmed by 8 bases and J by 4 bases, leaving 15 bases between them. Germline values: CDR1 SNHLY, CDR2 FYNNEI. The CDR3 sequence is 14 residues long. The CDR3 loop reads CASERLGLYNEQFF. The CDR3 DNA reads TGTGCCAGCGAACGCTTGGGGCTATACAATGAGCAGTTCTTC.

Only a few counts were recorded for this clone. The chain uses TRBV4-1 and TRBJ2-7; D perhaps matches TRBD2 (6 bases). The V gene lost 3 bases and the J gene lost 2 bases, with 20 bases spanning the gap. The CDR3 is 17 amino acids. CDR1 MGHRA and CDR2 YSYEKL come from the germline V gene. The CDR3 DNA reads as TGCGCCAGCAGCCAGATCGGCAGTGCAGGGAGGACCTACGAGCAGTACTTC. Translated: CASSQIGSAGRTYEQYF.

The chain employs TRBV5-1 and TRBJ2-5; 8 positions match TRBD1. Per the germline V gene, CDR1 is SGHRS and CDR2 is YFSETQ. The V and J ends lost 4 bases and 2 bases, in that order; junction bases with no gene match: 4. The CDR3 is 14 residues long. Written as DNA, the CDR3 is TGCGCCAGCAGCCCAGGGGGCCGACAAGAGACCCAGTACTTC. Its protein product is CASSPGGRQETQYF.

The chain joins TRBV30 to TRBJ2-3; 9 bases map to TRBD2. V shed 2 bases and J 4 bases; nucleotides not matched to a gene: 10. The germline V gene has CDR1 GTSNPN and CDR2 SVGIG (reference sequence). The CDR3 is 16 residues long. This CDR3 reads CAWSRYSGRWADTQYF. The CDR3 DNA is TGTGCCTGGAGTCGATATAGCGGGAGATGGGCAGATACGCAGTATTTT.

CDR3 in DNA: TGTGCCTGGAGTCCCGGACTAGCGGGATACGAGACCCAGTACTTC. It translates to CAWSPGLAGYETQYF. This chain uses TRBV30 with TRBJ2-5; 12 bases are shared with TRBD2. CDR3 length: 15 amino acids. Per germline, CDR1 GTSNPN and CDR2 SVGIG (reference sequence). V trimming: 2 bases; J trimming: 5 bases; junction bases outside the gene matches: 6.

This clone was picked up a small number of times. The chain recombines TRBV5-1 with TRBJ1-5; 9 nucleotides line up with TRBD1. The CDR3 runs 16 residues. The germline gives CDR1 SGHRS, CDR2 YFSETQ. V gave up 4 bases and J gave up 4 bases; unmatched junction bases: 9. The CDR3 sequence: CASSPSTGTGNQPQHF. Here the CDR3 DNA reads TGCGCCAGCAGCCCGTCAACCGGGACAGGGAATCAGCCCCAGCATTTT.

The chain recombines TRBV28 with TRBJ1-2; D unresolved. The germline CDR1 and CDR2 sequences are MDHEN and SYDVKM. V was clipped by 3 bases and J by 8 bases, with 13 bases between them. The CDR3 sequence is 13 residues long. The CDR3 DNA follows: TGTGCCAGCAGTTTCCTGGAGGTCAACGGCTACACCTTC. Its translation: CASSFLEVNGYTF.

This rearrangement joins TRBV28 to TRBJ2-7; TRBD2 matches at 12 bases. CDR1 is MDHEN and CDR2 is SYDVKM in the germline V gene. The CDR3 totals 17 residues. V lost 5 bases, J lost 0 bases, and 8 bases stayed unmatched. CDR3 bases: TGTGCCAGCAGTCTCCGACTAGCGGGGGATTACTCCTACGAGCAGTACTTC. It specifies CASSLRLAGDYSYEQYF.

A remark on this clone: A junction end diverges from the germline sequence, so it may reflect a read error. V is TRBV7-9 and J is TRBJ1-2; D remains unclear. CDR3 size: 14 residues. Looked up from germline, CDR1 is SEHNR and CDR2 is FQNEAQ (reference sequence). The DNA for the CDR3 is TGTTCCAGCAGCTGGGCAAGAGCTAACTATGGCTACACCTTC. It yields the protein CSSSWARANYGYTF.